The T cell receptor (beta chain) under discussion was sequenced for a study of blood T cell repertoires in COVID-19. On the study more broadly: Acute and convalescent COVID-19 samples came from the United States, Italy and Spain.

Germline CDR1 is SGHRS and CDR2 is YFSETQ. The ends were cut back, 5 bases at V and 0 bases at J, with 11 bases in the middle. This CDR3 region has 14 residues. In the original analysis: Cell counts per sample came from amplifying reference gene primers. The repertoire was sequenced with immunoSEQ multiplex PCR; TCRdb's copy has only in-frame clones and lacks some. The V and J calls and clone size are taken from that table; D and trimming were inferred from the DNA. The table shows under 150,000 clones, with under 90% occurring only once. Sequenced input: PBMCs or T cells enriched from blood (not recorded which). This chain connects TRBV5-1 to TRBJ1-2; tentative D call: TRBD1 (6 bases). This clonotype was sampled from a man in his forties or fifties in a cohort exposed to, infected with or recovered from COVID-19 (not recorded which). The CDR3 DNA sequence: TGCGCCAGCAGGGACAGACCTACTAACTATGGCTACACCTTC. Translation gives CASRDRPTNYGYTF.